This is a list of T cell receptor beta chains from one sample in a study of cytomegalovirus exposure and HLA in healthy donors. The assay was immunoSEQ multiplex PCR, and TCRdb's table has in-frame clones only and misses some. The data contain about 150,000 clones, approximately 81% of them singletons. The sequencing input was PBMCs. These receptors were taken from a boy aged 2-9 years in good health and CMV-seronegative. CDR3s include the opening cysteine and the closing phenylalanine or tryptophan. A D gene is named only where the DNA matches it firmly. Only some rows state a clone size, as once, few, many or a class for expanded clones.

length	D	V	size	J	DNA	CDR3
16	TRBD1	TRBV10-3	NA	TRBJ2-6	TGTGCCATCCCCGGGACAGGACCGTCTGGGGCCAACGTCCTGACTTTC	CAIPGTGPSGANVLTF
16	TRBD1	TRBV7-4	few	TRBJ1-2	TGTGCCAGCAGCACACAGGGGCCAACGCGCCGGAATGGCTACACCTTC	CASSTQGPTRRNGYTF
16	NA	TRBV7-2	once	TRBJ2-7	TGTGCCAGCAGCGAGACGACAGGCCGTCTCTCCTACGAGCAGTACTTC	CASSETTGRLSYEQYF
14	TRBD1	TRBV6-5	once	TRBJ1-1	TGTGCCAGCAGCCGGGGACAGGGGTCGGGTGAAGCTTTCTTT	CASSRGQGSGEAFF
16	NA	TRBV6-5	NA	TRBJ2-7	TGTGCCAGCAGTTACTCGCTGCGGCGGACATCTTACGAGCAGTACTTC	CASSYSLRRTSYEQYF
15	NA	TRBV7-9	NA	TRBJ1-1	TGTGCCAGCGGCTCCTACGGGGGGGGGAGCACTGAAGCTTTCTTT	CASGSYGGGSTEAFF
14	NA	TRBV5-5	NA	TRBJ1-3	TGTGCCAGCAGCGGGGGGGTATTCAGAAACACCATATATTTT	CASSGGVFRNTIYF
14	TRBD1	TRBV6-5	NA	TRBJ2-1	TGTGCCAGCAATAGGGACAGGGGGATGAATGAGCAGTTCTTC	CASNRDRGMNEQFF
14	NA	TRBV5-1	NA	TRBJ2-3	TGCGCCAGCAGCTTGTTAGTCGAATCAGATACGCAGTATTTT	CASSLLVESDTQYF
16	TRBD2	TRBV6-4	few	TRBJ2-3	TGTGCCAGCAGCACGGGAACTAGCGACGGCACAGATACGCAGTATTTT	CASSTGTSDGTDTQYF
13	TRBD1	TRBV30	NA	TRBJ1-2	TGTGCCTGGATAGGGACAGAACGATATGGCTACACCTTC	CAWIGTERYGYTF
17	NA	TRBV12-2	NA	TRBJ2-7	TGTGCAAGTCGCTTTTTCCGTACTAGGCAAACGACCTACGAGCAGTACTTC	CASRFFRTRQTTYEQYF
14	NA	TRBV2	NA	TRBJ1-3	TGTGCCAGCAGTGACAGAGGAGCTCGAAACACCATATATTTT	CASSDRGARNTIYF
14	NA	TRBV30	NA	TRBJ2-7	TGTGCCTGGAGTGTACTGGGGGGCTCCTACGAGCAGTACTTC	CAWSVLGGSYEQYF
12	NA	TRBV27	NA	TRBJ2-1	TGTGCCAGCAGCCTAGGGGGTTATGAGCAGTTCTTC	CASSLGGYEQFF